Listed below are T cell receptor beta chains from one sample, sequenced in a study of shared T cell receptors in the human thymus. Measured with immunoSEQ multiplex PCR; TCRdb has only the in-frame clones, and not every one. The sample shows roughly 710,000 clones, 80% to 90% of them seen only once. These data were likewise used in another study, on human thymus T cells.

Sequenced sample: thymocytes. The receptor source for this set is a girl under two years old with a congenital heart defect. The CDR3 runs from the conserved cysteine through the conserved F or W. The D gene is left open where the match is weak. Clone size appears in some rows only: once, few, many, or a class for an expanded clone.

clone_size	d_call	v_call	j_call	cdr3_aa	cdr3_nt
-	-	TRBV7-6	TRBJ2-5	CASSLEVWQGKETQYF	TGTGCCAGCAGCTTAGAGGTGTGGCAGGGTAAGGAGACCCAGTACTTC
-	-	TRBV5-5	TRBJ1-4	CASSERLGRNEKLFF	TGTGCCAGCAGCGAACGGTTGGGCAGAAATGAAAAACTGTTTTTT
-	-	TRBV5-1	TRBJ2-6	CASSSDGNSGANVLTF	TGCGCCAGCAGCTCGGACGGGAACTCTGGGGCCAACGTCCTGACTTTC
-	-	TRBV7-4	TRBJ1-1	CASTNTGPGNMNTEAFF	TGTGCCAGCACCAACACAGGGCCGGGGAACATGAACACTGAAGCTTTCTTT
-	TRBD2	TRBV5-1	TRBJ2-1	CASSTALKTSGGSGGEQFF	TGCGCCAGCAGTACAGCCCTGAAGACTAGCGGGGGGTCTGGGGGTGAGCAGTTCTTC
-	TRBD2	TRBV7-9	TRBJ2-5	CASSLEVAGGPEETQYF	TGTGCCAGCAGCTTAGAGGTAGCGGGGGGGCCTGAAGAGACCCAGTACTTC
-	TRBD1	TRBV15	TRBJ1-3	CATSRGEDRGLPSGNTIYF	TGTGCCACCAGCAGAGGTGAAGACAGGGGGCTTCCCTCTGGAAACACCATATATTTT
-	TRBD1	TRBV4-2	TRBJ1-5	CASSHEDRVPYQPQHF	TGTGCCAGCAGCCACGAAGACAGGGTTCCGTACCAGCCCCAGCATTTT
-	TRBD1	TRBV6-1	TRBJ2-4	CASSVWDRGRNIQYF	TGTGCCAGCAGTGTATGGGACAGGGGGCGGAACATTCAGTACTTC
few	TRBD2	TRBV28	TRBJ2-3	CASSPGLAGTLYTDTQYF	TGTGCCAGCAGTCCAGGACTAGCGGGGACTCTGTACACAGATACGCAGTATTTT
-	-	TRBV19	TRBJ1-1	CASGIQRLTFTEAFF	TGTGCCAGTGGAATCCAACGACTAACCTTCACTGAAGCTTTCTTT
-	TRBD1	TRBV11-2	TRBJ1-5	CASSPTGPHQPQHF	TGTGCCAGCAGCCCGACAGGGCCACATCAGCCCCAGCATTTT
-	-	TRBV29-1	TRBJ2-1	CSADRDPQRAEQFF	TGCAGCGCCGACCGGGATCCGCAAAGGGCCGAGCAGTTCTTC
-	TRBD1	TRBV6-5	TRBJ1-2	CASTTGAGGYTF	TGTGCCAGCACCACAGGGGCCGGTGGCTACACCTTC
-	TRBD2	TRBV7-2	TRBJ2-3	CASNRTSGALTDTQYF	TGTGCCAGCAATAGGACTAGCGGGGCCCTCACAGATACGCAGTATTTT
-	-	TRBV2	TRBJ2-3	CASCTGITDTQYF	TGTGCCAGCTGCACAGGGATAACAGATACGCAGTATTTT
-	-	TRBV7-4	TRBJ2-2	CASSPTGTTLNTGELFF	TGTGCCAGCAGCCCGACGGGTACCACCTTGAACACCGGGGAGCTGTTTTTT
-	-	TRBV7-9	TRBJ1-1	CASSAYRVEAFF	TGTGCCAGCAGCGCATACAGGGTTGAAGCTTTCTTT
-	-	TRBV7-6	TRBJ2-5	CASSGIQGSQEAQYF	TGTGCCAGCAGCGGAATACAGGGATCGCAAGAGGCCCAGTACTTC
-	TRBD2	TRBV11-2	TRBJ2-3	CASSCVSSGGYTQYF	TGTGCCAGCAGCTGCGTGTCTAGCGGGGGTTATACGCAGTATTTT
-	TRBD1	TRBV29-1	TRBJ2-7	CSVQRPGQGTGEQYF	TGCAGCGTGCAGAGGCCGGGACAGGGAACGGGGGAGCAGTACTTC
-	-	TRBV7-2	TRBJ1-2	CASTLRGSDGYTF	TGTGCCAGCACCCTCAGGGGTTCTGATGGCTACACCTTC
-	-	TRBV7-9	TRBJ2-7	CASSPFRVGEQYF	TGTGCCAGCAGCCCGTTCAGGGTAGGAGAGCAGTACTTC
-	-	TRBV5-1	TRBJ2-2	CASSATGRSNTGELFF	TGCGCCAGCAGCGCGACAGGTCGCTCGAACACCGGGGAGCTGTTTTTT
-	TRBD1	TRBV6-1	TRBJ1-2	CASTPDRDLYGYTF	TGTGCCAGCACTCCGGACAGGGACTTATATGGCTACACCTTC
-	-	TRBV9	TRBJ2-7	CASSVKAGAYEQYF	TGTGCCAGCAGCGTGAAGGCAGGGGCCTACGAGCAGTACTTC
-	-	TRBV2	TRBJ1-5	CASSEWTESNQPQHF	TGTGCCAGCAGTGAATGGACAGAAAGCAATCAGCCCCAGCATTTT
-	TRBD1	TRBV12-5	TRBJ2-3	CASGERQGTTDTQYF	TGTGCTAGTGGGGAGAGACAGGGGACAACAGATACGCAGTATTTT
-	-	TRBV18	TRBJ1-3	CASSPPPRRAGNTIYF	TGTGCCAGCTCACCACCGCCGCGGCGGGCTGGAAACACCATATATTTT
-	-	TRBV5-8	TRBJ2-4	CASSLAARSLQYF	TGTGCCAGCAGCTTGGCGGCTAGATCTCTTCAGTACTTC
-	-	TRBV9	TRBJ2-2	CASSAETRGVAGELFF	TGTGCCAGCAGCGCGGAGACTAGGGGAGTCGCCGGGGAGCTGTTTTTT
-	-	TRBV6-1	TRBJ1-4	CASRVSGANEKLFF	TGTGCCAGCAGAGTCTCAGGCGCTAATGAAAAACTGTTTTTT
-	-	TRBV10-1	TRBJ2-3	CASSESAGATPTDTQYF	TGCGCCAGCAGTGAGTCGGCGGGGGCCACCCCCACAGATACGCAGTATTTT
-	TRBD2	TRBV11-2	TRBJ2-2	CASSSPGGGRGTGELFF	TGTGCCAGCAGCTCCCCGGGGGGGGGACGCGGCACCGGGGAGCTGTTTTTT
-	TRBD1	TRBV10-3	TRBJ2-7	CAIQDRVAYEQYF	TGTGCCATTCAGGACAGGGTTGCCTACGAGCAGTACTTC
-	-	TRBV4-2	TRBJ2-7	CASSRTDDNRLSYEQYF	TGTGCCAGCAGCCGCACGGATGATAACAGGTTATCCTACGAGCAGTACTTC
-	-	TRBV7-8	TRBJ1-3	CASILGPAGSGNTIYF	-
-	-	TRBV4-1	TRBJ1-2	CASSQNVGQPYGYTF	TGCGCCAGCAGCCAAAACGTCGGACAGCCCTATGGCTACACCTTC
-	-	TRBV7-3	TRBJ2-3	CASSFYALPTTQYF	TGTGCCAGCAGCTTCTATGCCCTTCCTACTACGCAGTATTTT
-	TRBD1	TRBV15	TRBJ1-2	CATSRDERDRGTYTF	TGTGCCACCAGCAGAGATGAACGGGACAGGGGGACCTACACCTTC
-	TRBD1	TRBV9	TRBJ1-1	CASSVGGGSGGHNTEAFF	TGTGCCAGCAGCGTAGGAGGAGGATCAGGGGGCCATAACACTGAAGCTTTCTTT
-	TRBD1	TRBV5-1	TRBJ1-5	CASSLTGDRDQPQHF	TGCGCCAGCAGCTTAACAGGGGATAGGGATCAGCCCCAGCATTTT
-	-	TRBV6-5	TRBJ2-7	CASSSPRRGYTYEQYF	TGTGCCAGCAGTTCTCCCCGCAGGGGTTACACCTACGAGCAGTACTTC
-	-	TRBV4-3	TRBJ2-7	CASSPAGQLARYEQYF	TGCGCCAGCAGCCCCGCCGGGCAACTAGCCCGCTACGAGCAGTACTTC
-	-	TRBV11-2	TRBJ1-1	CASSLSFSTHTDGLLEAFF	TGTGCCAGCAGCTTAAGTTTCTCAACCCACACCGACGGCTTACTGGAGGCTTTCTTT
once	-	TRBV4-2	TRBJ1-2	CASSQYGGHGYTF	TGTGCCAGCAGCCAATACGGGGGTCACGGCTACACCTTC
-	-	TRBV11-2	TRBJ2-3	CASSSVGGGGYTDTQYF	TGTGCCAGCAGCTCCGTGGGGGGAGGGGGGTACACAGATACGCAGTATTTT
few	TRBD1	TRBV5-5	TRBJ1-5	CASSTRTGINQPQHF	TGTGCCAGCAGCACACGGACAGGGATCAATCAGCCCCAGCATTTT
-	-	TRBV11-2	TRBJ2-5	CASSLNRTEWKETQYF	TGTGCCAGCAGCTTAAATAGGACAGAGTGGAAGGAGACCCAGTACTTC
-	-	TRBV6-5	TRBJ2-7	CASSYTVRSEQYF	TGTGCCAGCAGTTACACAGTCAGGTCTGAGCAGTACTTC
-	-	TRBV5-4	TRBJ2-3	CASSKIGGITDTQYF	TGTGCCAGCAGCAAAATTGGGGGGATCACAGATACGCAGTATTTT
once	TRBD1	TRBV28	TRBJ2-2	CASSSGQANGGELFF	TGTGCCAGCAGTTCGGGACAGGCGAATGGCGGGGAGCTGTTTTTT